A single T cell receptor beta chain is shown here with its context. Assay used: immunoSEQ multiplex PCR; TCRdb lists only in-frame clones, some missing. The data show hundreds of thousands of clones, roughly nine tenths seen once. This specimen comes from a study of blood T cell repertoires in COVID-19. Study-wide context: PBMCs, B-cell-depleted T cells, or T cells provided the cDNA or gDNA that made up the material.

This study enrolled people aged 18 to 89 from around 26 US geographic areas. The study counted Cohort 3 donors as recovered given two negative PCRs, clearance, or symptom resolution. The sequence came from a woman under 40 who had recovered from COVID-19. The sample comprised PBMCs or T cells enriched from blood (not recorded which).

The CDR3 sequence is CASATGYYEQYF. CDR3 coding DNA: TGTGCCAGCGCGACAGGGTACTACGAGCAGTACTTC. The chain combines TRBV28 with TRBJ2-7, with 7 bases fitting TRBD1. V gave up 8 bases and J gave up 3 bases; unmatched junction bases: 4. Germline loops: CDR1 MDHEN, CDR2 SYDVKM. This CDR3 is 12 amino acids long.